This note documents a single T cell receptor beta chain sequence. These data belong to a study of shared clonotypes between healthy human individuals. The naive CD8 population came from CD45RO-negative cells selected for CCR7, without terminally differentiated effector memory CD45RA+ cells. TCRdb keeps only in-frame clones here, not all; method: immunoSEQ multiplex PCR. The repertoire holds about 2 million clones, with about 95% as singletons. The CDR3 is 20 amino acids. Germline CDR1 SQVTM, CDR2 ANQGSEA. The V and J ends lost 7 bases and 2 bases respectively, with 33 bases between them. This clonotype was obtained from a man younger than 30 in good health. J is TRBJ2-1 and V is TRBV29-1, with a tentative D call TRBD1 (6 bases). Sequenced material: naive CD8+ T cells sorted from blood. The CDR3 DNA sequence: TGCAGCGCCGCACATCCGAAGGACAGTGAAACCCCCACGACCTACAATGAGCAGTTCTTC. Protein sequence: CSAAHPKDSETPTTYNEQFF.